The 19 T cell receptor beta chains in this list originate from one sample, sequenced in a study of cytomegalovirus exposure and HLA in healthy donors (dated by TCRdb to 2017 to 2019). Libraries were made using the immunoSEQ multiplex PCR assay. A mixture of 60 forward primers for TCR Vbeta segments and 13 reverse primers for TCR Jbeta segments was used in the multiplex PCR. TCRdb carries this immuneACCESS record with in-frame sequences only. Its versions omit some clonotypes, under half of them owing to an unresolved V gene in the studies checked, with the rest unexplained. A total of about 150,000 clones appear in this sample, less than 9.5% of them only once. Approximately 2% of the sample comes from the top ten. Input material: PBMCs. The origin of the receptors is a male donor in good health and CMV-seronegative.

The chain employs TRBV5-6 and TRBJ2-6; D is unresolved. The CDR3 runs 15 residues. Germline-derived CDR1 and CDR2 are SGHDT and YYEEEE. The germline V and J ends were trimmed by 2 bases and 1 base, with 7 bases remaining between them. DNA for the CDR3: TGTGCCAGCAGCTTCGGAGCTTCTGGGGCCAACGTCCTGACTTTC. Its protein product is CASSFGASGANVLTF.

The chain is built from TRBV27 and TRBJ2-3, with 10 nucleotides matching TRBD1. The V and J ends lost 6 bases and 6 bases, in that order; junction bases with no gene match: 12. CDR3 length: 16 amino acids. CDR1 is MNHEY and CDR2 is SMNVEV in the germline V gene (reference sequence). The CDR3 DNA follows: TGTGCCAGCAGCCCCGGGACAGGGGCTCCCCAGGATACGCAGTATTTT. Amino acids: CASSPGTGAPQDTQYF.

The V call is TRBV18, the J call TRBJ1-1, with TRBD1 matching over 8 bases. CDR3 size: 15 residues. Germline CDR1 KGHSH, CDR2 LQKENI. V lost 1 base to trimming and J lost 4 bases; unmatched junction nucleotides: 5. CDR3 sequence reads: CASSPLGTGVTEAFF. The CDR3 DNA reads as TGTGCCAGCTCACCACTGGGGACAGGCGTCACTGAAGCTTTCTTT.

This chain connects TRBV14 to TRBJ2-1; TRBD2 matches at 7 bases. Germline CDR1 reads SGHDN; CDR2 reads FVKESK. With 4 bases clipped from V and 6 bases from J, the junction kept 12 bases outside the gene matches. This CDR3 has 16 residues. The CDR3 DNA follows: TGTGCCAGCAGCCCCAGGTGGCGGGAGAAGGGCAATGAGCAGTTCTTC. The encoded protein is CASSPRWREKGNEQFF.

This clone was detected only a few times. The rearrangement links TRBV5-6 to TRBJ2-1, with TRBD1 identical over 9 bases. V was pared by 4 bases and J by 10 bases, with 12 bases of the junction left unmatched. Germline V gene lookup returns CDR1 SGHDT and CDR2 YYEEEE. The CDR3 is 15 residues long. CDR3 sequence reads: CASSPPGQGTREQFF. The CDR3 DNA sequence: TGTGCCAGCAGCCCCCCGGGACAGGGAACGCGGGAGCAGTTCTTC.

The genes are TRBV4-1 and TRBJ1-3, with D unclear. The CDR3 spans 17 residues. With 1 base removed from V and 1 base from J, the gap between germline ends came to 14 bases. CDR1 is MGHRA, CDR2 YSYEKL, per germline. CDR3 coding DNA: TGCGCCAGCAGCCAAGTATTCCCCGAGGAATCTGGAAACACCATATATTTT. Protein product: CASSQVFPEESGNTIYF.

This clone has more than one count but fewer than ten. The chain links TRBV4-2 to TRBJ1-1; D may be TRBD1 (5 bases). V gave up 4 bases and J gave up 3 bases, with 15 bases separating them. Germline CDR1 reads LGHNA; CDR2 reads YNFKEQ. There are 15 residues in the CDR3. DNA of the CDR3: TGTGCCAGCAGCCCCGGGGGGTATGGGGACACTGAAGCTTTCTTT. Residues: CASSPGGYGDTEAFF.

J is TRBJ2-2 and V is TRBV7-9; a possible D gene is TRBD2 (5 bases). This CDR3 region has 16 residues. V shed 6 bases and J shed 1 base, with 15 bases lying between them. Germline CDR1 is SEHNR and CDR2 is FQNEAQ (reference sequence). The CDR3 protein is CASRPGPGKNTGELFF. In DNA, the CDR3 is TGTGCCAGCAGACCCGGACCGGGAAAGAACACCGGGGAGCTGTTTTTT.

This clone came up a few times. V is TRBV5-8 and J is TRBJ2-3; the D is unclear. Germline lookup yields CDR1 SGHTS and CDR2 YDEGEE. Trimming removed 2 bases at V and 6 bases at J, with 7 bases between. This CDR3 has 12 residues. The CDR3 sequence: CASSLIGDTQYF. DNA of the CDR3: TGTGCCAGCAGCTTAATTGGCGATACGCAGTATTTT. Filled out from reference TRBV5-8 and TRBJ2-3, the complete variable domain reads EAGVTQSPTHLIKTRGQQATLRCSPISGHTSVYWYQQALGLGLQFLLWYDEGEERNRGNFPPRFSGRQFPNYSSELNVNALELEDSALYLCASSLIGDTQYFGPGTRLTVL.

V gene TRBV7-3 combines with J gene TRBJ2-7; tentatively, D is TRBD2 (6 bases). Germline loops: CDR1 SGHTA, CDR2 FQGTGA. Trimming cost V 1 base and J 2 bases, with 9 bases left between them. The CDR3 is 14 residues long. CDR3 loop: CASSLNPGAYEQYF. CDR3 nucleotides: TGTGCCAGCAGCTTAAATCCGGGAGCCTACGAGCAGTACTTC.

This clone has only a few counts. The chain has TRBV29-1 and TRBJ2-1, with D unclear. Germline CDR1 is SQVTM and CDR2 is ANQGSEA. CDR3 size: 14 residues. V was pared by 5 bases and J by 0 bases, with 11 bases between. This CDR3 reads CSVFGTSSYNEQFF. As DNA, the CDR3 is TGCAGCGTTTTTGGCACCAGCTCCTACAATGAGCAGTTCTTC.

About this clone itself: Other DNA sequences from this sample encode an identical CDR3 as well. The chain combines TRBV9 with TRBJ2-2; perhaps TRBD2 as D (5 bases). The germline V and J ends were trimmed by 2 bases and 1 base, with 6 bases remaining between them. Germline lookup yields CDR1 SGDLS and CDR2 YYNGEE. This CDR3 is 14 amino acids long. CDR3 DNA: TGTGCCAGCAGCGTCGGAGGGAACACCGGGGAGCTGTTTTTT. Protein product: CASSVGGNTGELFF.

This clone was seen a handful of times. J is TRBJ1-4 and V is TRBV7-2; 9 bases align to TRBD1. This CDR3 has 17 residues. Germline CDR1 is SGHTA and CDR2 is FQGNSA. Losses at the gene ends were 0 bases for V and 7 bases for J; bases not matched to a gene: 9. Written as DNA, the CDR3 is TGTGCCAGCAGCTTAGCCCCCGGGACAGGGAAGGGTGAAAAACTGTTTTTT. It codes for CASSLAPGTGKGEKLFF.

In regard to this clone: The identical CDR3 is also encoded by other nucleotide sequences in the sample. This rearrangement joins TRBV27 to TRBJ1-2; D may be TRBD1 (5 bases). CDR1 is MNHEY, CDR2 SMNVEV, per germline (reference sequence). V was clipped by 3 bases and J by 6 bases, with 11 bases between them. The CDR3 has 13 residues. CDR3 in amino acids: CASSLGQGDGYTF. As DNA, the CDR3 is TGTGCCAGCAGTTTGGGGCAGGGTGATGGCTACACCTTC.

The chain uses TRBV28 and TRBJ1-2, with D possibly TRBD1 on 5 matching bases. Trimming cost V 6 bases and J 8 bases, with 13 bases left between them. This CDR3 has 12 residues. Germline-derived CDR1 and CDR2 are MDHEN and SYDVKM. The CDR3 DNA is TGTGCCAGCAGCTCCCCGGGGGGGGGCTACACCTTC. Its protein product is CASSSPGGGYTF.

The V call is TRBV9, the J call TRBJ2-1; D uncertain. This CDR3 spans 14 amino acids. Germline loops: CDR1 SGDLS, CDR2 YYNGEE. Deletions cut 0 bases from V and 5 bases from J, with 9 bases between. CDR3 nucleotides: TGTGCCAGCAGCGTAGCTAGGAGTAACAATGAGCAGTTCTTC. Translated: CASSVARSNNEQFF.

The V gene is TRBV4-3, the J gene TRBJ2-7; TRBD1 aligns across 10 bases. The junction had 4 bases not matched to a gene; V was cut back by 0 bases and J by 5 bases. Germline V lookup: CDR1 LGHNA, CDR2 YSLEER. The CDR3 has 15 residues. Here the CDR3 reads CASSQEGQGFHEQYF. In DNA form, the CDR3 reads TGCGCCAGCAGCCAAGAGGGACAGGGGTTCCACGAGCAGTACTTC.

This clone came up a few times. The CDR3 sequence: CASSQSGGAGQPQHF. CDR3 bases: TGTGCCAGCAGTCAAAGTGGGGGGGCTGGTCAGCCCCAGCATTTT. This chain links TRBV2 with TRBJ1-5, with a possible D match to TRBD1 (6 bases). Germline V gene lookup returns CDR1 SNHLY and CDR2 FYNNEI. This CDR3 has 15 amino acids. Trimming removed 5 bases at V and 6 bases at J, with 17 bases between.

This chain joins TRBV28 and TRBJ1-2; a weak D match, TRBD1 (6 bases). The germline V gene encodes CDR1 MDHEN and CDR2 SYDVKM. The CDR3 is made up of 12 amino acids. V gave up 4 bases and J gave up 4 bases, with 7 bases separating them. The CDR3 region is CASSYRVYGYTF. The CDR3 nucleotides are TGTGCCAGCAGTTACAGGGTCTATGGCTACACCTTC.